The 27 T cell receptor beta chains below all came from one sample that was sequenced in a study of blood T cell repertoires in COVID-19. Profiled with immunoSEQ multiplex PCR; TCRdb holds only in-frame clones, not every one. The data show 90,000 or so clones, approximately 89% seen once. The material sequenced was peripheral blood. These receptor sequences come from a man in his 60s with acute or convalescent COVID-19.

The chain carries TRBV30 and TRBJ2-3, with unresolved D. Germline CDR1 and CDR2: GTSNPN and SVGIG (reference sequence). V was pared by 0 bases and J by 1 base, with 17 bases between. The CDR3 is made up of 17 amino acids. This chain's CDR3 is CAWSVLIPLAGTDTQYF. The CDR3 DNA follows: TGTGCCTGGAGTGTACTAATCCCCCTGGCGGGCACAGATACGCAGTATTTT. The whole variable domain, filled in from reference TRBV30 and TRBJ2-3, reads SQTIHQWPATLVQPVGSPLSLECTVEGTSNPNLYWYRQAAGRGLQLLFYSVGIGQISSEVPQNLSASRPQDRQFILSSKKLLLSDSGFYLCAWSVLIPLAGTDTQYFGPGTRLTVL.

CDR3 residues: CASSPRATFEGFSPMETQYF. The CDR3 bases are TGTGCCAGCTCACCACGAGCGACCTTTGAGGGATTTTCCCCTATGGAGACCCAGTACTTC. The genes are TRBV18 and TRBJ2-5, with D perhaps TRBD2 (5 bases). V was trimmed by 1 base and J by 5 bases, leaving 29 bases between them. This CDR3 spans 20 amino acids. The germline gives CDR1 KGHSH, CDR2 LQKENI.

This sequence joins TRBV24-1 and TRBJ2-1; 7 bases are a match to TRBD1. The CDR3 is 15 residues long. The ends lost 4 bases at V and 8 bases at J; junction bases unmatched: 10. Germline CDR1 and CDR2: KGHDR and SFDVKD. The CDR3 is CATSEATGNFHEQFF. In DNA form, the CDR3 reads TGTGCCACCAGTGAGGCGACAGGGAATTTCCATGAGCAGTTCTTC.

The table lists this clone with a count of one. This chain links TRBV4-1 with TRBJ1-1; TRBD1 matches 7 bases. In germline, CDR1 is MGHRA, CDR2 YSYEKL. The CDR3 spans 15 residues. V trimming: 4 bases; J trimming: 10 bases; junction bases outside the gene matches: 15. Here the CDR3 DNA reads TGCGCCAGCAGCCCAAGTGCCTATTTAAGGACAGGAGCTTTCTTT. This encodes CASSPSAYLRTGAFF.

The V gene is TRBV5-1, the J gene TRBJ2-1; 9 bases map to TRBD2. Germline V gene lookup returns CDR1 SGHRS and CDR2 YFSETQ. The CDR3 totals 15 residues. V trimming: 0 bases; J trimming: 6 bases; junction bases outside the gene matches: 4. The CDR3 region is CASSLVAGDLNEQFF. CDR3 coding DNA: TGCGCCAGCAGCTTGGTAGCGGGAGATCTCAATGAGCAGTTCTTC.

This rearrangement joins TRBV7-7 to TRBJ2-3, with 7 positions matching TRBD1. Germline lookup yields CDR1 SSHAT and CDR2 FNYEAQ (reference sequence). V trimming: 5 bases; J trimming: 5 bases; junction bases outside the gene matches: 7. This CDR3 has 14 residues. The CDR3 here is CASSPDRVGDTQYF. The CDR3 DNA reads TGTGCCAGCAGCCCCGACAGGGTGGGAGATACGCAGTATTTT. Supplemented by reference TRBV7-7 and TRBJ2-3, the full variable domain reads GAGVSQSPRYKVTKRGQDVTLRCDPISSHATLYWYQQALGQGPEFLTYFNYEAQPDKSGLPSDRFSAERPEGSISTLTIQRTEQRDSAMYRCASSPDRVGDTQYFGPGTRLTVL.

The V and J genes are TRBV6-5 and TRBJ1-5, with unresolved D. The CDR3 covers 13 residues. Germline-derived CDR1 and CDR2 are MNHEY and SVGAGI. V was trimmed by 6 bases and J by 6 bases, leaving 12 bases between them. Written as DNA, the CDR3 is TGTGCCAGCAGCGCGGGGATTAGTCAGCCCCAGCATTTT. Protein sequence: CASSAGISQPQHF.

The chain recombines TRBV28 with TRBJ1-5; the D gene is possibly TRBD1 (6 bases). V dropped 6 bases and J dropped 6 bases, with 12 bases sitting between them. Germline assignment: CDR1 MDHEN and CDR2 SYDVKM. The CDR3 runs to 13 residues. Here the CDR3 reads CASSEGDSQPQHF. The DNA of the CDR3 is TGTGCCAGCAGCGAGGGGGATTCTCAGCCCCAGCATTTT.

This chain's CDR3 is CASSDRSGSPLHF. CDR3 in DNA: TGTGCCAGCAGTGACAGGTCCGGTTCACCCCTCCACTTT. The V call is TRBV27, the J call TRBJ1-6; D is possibly TRBD1 (6 bases). Per germline, CDR1 MNHEY and CDR2 SMNVEV (reference sequence). The CDR3 has 13 amino acids. With 5 bases removed from V and 9 bases from J, the gap between germline ends came to 11 bases.

This sequence joins TRBV6-4 and TRBJ2-1, with TRBD2 matching 8 bases. Per germline, CDR1 MRHNA and CDR2 SNTAGT. The trim removed 3 bases at V and 15 bases at J, leaving 10 bases unmatched. CDR3 size: 13 residues. The chain's CDR3 is CASSESGTSVTFF. The CDR3, as DNA: TGTGCCAGCAGTGAGTCCGGGACTAGTGTAACGTTCTTC.

This chain joins TRBV5-4 and TRBJ2-5; 7 nucleotides agree with TRBD1. V lost 4 bases, J lost 5 bases, and 8 bases stayed unmatched. The CDR3 extends over 14 amino acids. CDR1 is SGHNT, CDR2 YYREEE, per germline (reference sequence). The CDR3 DNA sequence: TGTGCCAGCAGCACGACAGGGCCGCCGGAGACCCAGTACTTC. Translating it yields CASSTTGPPETQYF.

The chain links TRBV5-8 to TRBJ2-7; a weak D match, TRBD1 (6 bases). The CDR3 spans 15 residues. Trimming removed 0 bases at V and 2 bases at J, with 12 bases between. In germline, CDR1 is SGHTS, CDR2 YDEGEE. This CDR3 reads CASSLAQGWAYEQYF. The CDR3 DNA reads as TGTGCCAGCAGCTTGGCACAGGGTTGGGCCTACGAGCAGTACTTC.

This chain links TRBV27 with TRBJ2-1; 16 bases agree with TRBD2. After removal of 6 bases from V and 8 bases from J, the junction contained 7 bases not matched to a gene. Germline CDR1 MNHEY, CDR2 SMNVEV (reference sequence). This CDR3 has 16 residues. CDR3 in amino acids: CASSGTSGGARDEQFF. In DNA form, the CDR3 reads TGTGCCAGCAGCGGGACTAGCGGGGGGGCGAGGGATGAGCAGTTCTTC.

The V call is TRBV30, the J call TRBJ1-3; no reliable D call. V was clipped by 2 bases and J by 0 bases, with 8 bases between them. The V gene's germline CDR1 is GTSNPN and CDR2 SVGIG (reference sequence). This CDR3 has 14 residues. DNA for the CDR3: TGTGCCTGGAGTCTGAGATCCTCTGGAAACACCATATATTTT. Residues: CAWSLRSSGNTIYF.

V gene TRBV29-1 combines with J gene TRBJ1-2; 12 bases match TRBD1. This CDR3 is 13 amino acids long. Germline CDR1 SQVTM, CDR2 ANQGSEA. V was clipped by 6 bases and J by 5 bases; unmatched bases: 4. The CDR3 reads CSVGQGAQYGYTF. For the CDR3, the DNA is TGCAGCGTGGGACAGGGGGCACAGTATGGCTACACCTTC.

The chain recombines TRBV10-3 with TRBJ1-1; possible D gene TRBD1, 5 bases. CDR1 and CDR2 from the germline V gene are ENHRY and SYGVKD. This CDR3 contains 13 residues. V lost 3 bases and J lost 2, with 7 bases in between. In nucleotides, the CDR3 is TGTGCCATCAGTGAAAGGGGTAACACTGAAGCTTTCTTT. Translated: CAISERGNTEAFF.

This rearrangement joins TRBV10-3 to TRBJ2-7; D is possibly TRBD1 or TRBD2 (6 bases each). V was clipped by 6 bases and J by 1 base, with 10 bases between them. The CDR3 has 13 residues. Germline V lookup: CDR1 ENHRY, CDR2 SYGVKD. Here the CDR3 reads CAIREGQSYEQYF. The DNA of the CDR3 is TGTGCCATCAGGGAGGGACAATCCTACGAGCAGTACTTC.

The CDR3 DNA reads as TGTGCCAGCAGCCCTGGTTTCGCGTCAGGCTACACCTTC. It is translated as CASSPGFASGYTF. This rearrangement joins TRBV5-5 to TRBJ1-2; D not certain. The germline gives CDR1 SGHKS, CDR2 YYEKEE (reference sequence). V lost 4 bases and J 8 bases, leaving 15 bases between the germline ends. The CDR3 extends over 13 amino acids.

This rearrangement joins TRBV29-1 to TRBJ1-1, with D possibly matching TRBD1 (5 bases). The CDR3 sequence is 13 residues long. Germline assignment: CDR1 SQVTM and CDR2 ANQGSEA. Trimming took 3 bases from V and 3 from J, leaving 11 bases between them. The CDR3 DNA is TGCAGCGTTGATGCAGGGCCGGACACTGAAGCTTTCTTT. It encodes CSVDAGPDTEAFF.

The chain couples TRBV9 to TRBJ1-1; 8 bases are shared with TRBD1. Trimming took 3 bases from V and 2 from J; bases not matched to a gene: 3. Germline assignment: CDR1 SGDLS and CDR2 YYNGEE. The CDR3 is made up of 14 amino acids. CDR3 sequence reads: CASSGGQGNTEAFF. The CDR3 bases are TGTGCCAGCAGCGGAGGACAGGGAAACACTGAAGCTTTCTTT.

The rearrangement links TRBV19 to TRBJ1-2; possible D gene TRBD1, 5 bases. Looked up from germline, CDR1 is LNHDA and CDR2 is SQIVND (reference sequence). The V end lost 6 bases, the J end lost 4 bases, and 9 bases lay between the germline ends. The CDR3 is made up of 12 amino acids. For the CDR3, the DNA is TGTGCCAGTAGCATGACAGCCTATGGCTACACCTTC. Residues: CASSMTAYGYTF.

There are a few counts of this clone. The chain employs TRBV7-9 and TRBJ1-6; TRBD1 aligns across 7 bases. This CDR3 contains 14 residues. V was clipped by 5 bases and J by 5 bases; unmatched bases: 3. Germline V CDR1 and CDR2: SEHNR, FQNEAQ (reference sequence). This chain's CDR3 is CASSTGTDNSPLHF. Written as DNA, the CDR3 is TGTGCCAGCAGCACCGGGACAGATAATTCACCCCTCCACTTT.

The V gene is TRBV7-3, the J gene TRBJ2-3; D is unclear. The germline V and J ends were trimmed by 5 bases and 0 bases, with 21 bases remaining between them. CDR1 is SGHTA, CDR2 FQGTGA, per germline. The CDR3 length is 18 residues. The CDR3 protein is CASSAYPLGAVSTDTQYF. In DNA form, the CDR3 reads TGTGCCAGCAGCGCCTACCCGCTAGGTGCGGTTAGCACAGATACGCAGTATTTT. The full variable domain, in which reference TRBV7-3 and TRBJ2-3 provide the parts outside the CDR3, is GAGVSQTPSNKVTEKGKYVELRCDPISGHTALYWYRQSLGQGPEFLIYFQGTGAADDSGLPNDRFFAVRPEGSVSTLKIQRTERGDSAVYLCASSAYPLGAVSTDTQYFGPGTRLTVL.

V is TRBV9 and J is TRBJ2-5, with a tentative D call TRBD1 (6 bases). The V end was cut by 3 bases, the J end by 2 bases, with 20 bases between. The CDR3 length is 17 residues. CDR1 and CDR2 (germline): SGDLS, YYNGEE. The CDR3 reads CASSAQGTLALQETQYF. CDR3 nucleotides: TGTGCCAGCAGCGCCCAAGGGACACTCGCCCTACAAGAGACCCAGTACTTC.

The gene calls are TRBV29-1 and TRBJ2-5, with TRBD1 as a possible D gene (6 bases). Per germline, CDR1 SQVTM and CDR2 ANQGSEA. The length of the CDR3 is 12 residues. The V and J ends lost 7 bases and 3 bases respectively, with 12 bases between them. The CDR3 DNA sequence: TGCAGCGCCACGGACAGAGAAGAGACCCAGTACTTC. This gives the protein CSATDREETQYF.

The chain has TRBV6-1 and TRBJ2-1; 12 bases align to TRBD2. The CDR3 is made up of 17 amino acids. Germline CDR1 is MNHNS and CDR2 is SASEGT. J lost 6 bases, V lost 3 bases, and 9 bases had no gene match. The CDR3 loop is CASSEFLAGGPGNEQFF. The CDR3, as DNA: TGTGCCAGCAGTGAGTTTCTAGCGGGAGGGCCGGGCAATGAGCAGTTCTTC.

Written as DNA, the CDR3 is TGTGCCAGTAGTATACGGGGCAGGGGCGGTACTGAAGCTTTCTTT. Amino acid sequence: CASSIRGRGGTEAFF. This sequence joins TRBV19 and TRBJ1-1, with D possibly TRBD1 on 6 matching bases. The CDR3 is 15 amino acids. V was cut by 2 bases and J by 5 bases, with 15 bases left in between. CDR1 and CDR2 from the germline V gene are LNHDA and SQIVND (reference sequence). Drawing the rest from reference TRBV19 and TRBJ1-1, the complete variable domain is DGGITQSPKYLFRKEGQNVTLSCEQNLNHDAMYWYRQDPGQGLRLIYYSQIVNDFQKGDIAEGYSVSREKKESFPLTVTSAQKNPTAFYLCASSIRGRGGTEAFFGQGTRLTVV.